This entry features one T cell receptor (beta chain) sequence. The CDR3 totals 14 residues. The germline V gene has CDR1 MNHEY and CDR2 SVGEGT. Trimming took 6 bases from V and 3 from J, leaving 14 bases between them. The sample originates from a study of blood T cell repertoires in COVID-19. Libraries were prepared by immunoSEQ multiplex PCR; TCRdb keeps only in-frame clonotypes and omits some of them. The data contain fewer than 150,000 clones, 84% of them singletons. The genes are TRBV6-2 or TRBV6-3 and TRBJ1-1; D is possibly TRBD1 (6 bases). The sequence came from a human donor in a cohort sampled during active COVID-19. The sequenced material came from peripheral blood. CDR3 bases: TGTGCCAGCAGCCCTGGGGGGGCGGACACTGAAGCTTTCTTT. Translated, it gives CASSPGGADTEAFF.